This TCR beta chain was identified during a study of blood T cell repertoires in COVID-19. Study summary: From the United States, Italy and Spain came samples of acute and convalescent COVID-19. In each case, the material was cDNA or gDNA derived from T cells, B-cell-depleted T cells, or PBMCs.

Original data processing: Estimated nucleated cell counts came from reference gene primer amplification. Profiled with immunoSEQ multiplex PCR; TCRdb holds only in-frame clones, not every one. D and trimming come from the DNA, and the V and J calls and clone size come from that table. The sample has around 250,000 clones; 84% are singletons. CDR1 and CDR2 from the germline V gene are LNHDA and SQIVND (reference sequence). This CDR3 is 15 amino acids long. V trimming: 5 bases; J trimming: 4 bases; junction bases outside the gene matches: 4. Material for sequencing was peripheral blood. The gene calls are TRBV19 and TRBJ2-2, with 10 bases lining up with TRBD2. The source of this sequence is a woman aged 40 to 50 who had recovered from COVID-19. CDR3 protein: CASSPIAGGTGELFF. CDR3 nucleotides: TGTGCCAGTAGTCCTATAGCGGGGGGCACCGGGGAGCTGTTTTTT.